This entry features one T cell receptor (beta chain) sequence. Its cognate antigen is unknown. Some clones are missing from TCRdb's copy, which holds only in-frame ones; the method was immunoSEQ multiplex PCR. The table has a few hundred thousand clones, 80% to 90% seen once; the top ten hold roughly 16%. CDR1 is WSHSY, CDR2 SAAADI, per germline. The CDR3 runs to 15 residues. The junction had 5 bases not matched to a gene; V was cut back by 2 bases and J by 1 base. This sample was included in a study of shared clonotypes between healthy human individuals. About the study: Donors were a couple of women and a few men aged 18 to 49. Researchers assigned three CD4 naive, three CD4 memory, two CD8 naive and one CD8 memory plate to each donor.

Study-wide results and caveats: Exclusively blood specimens were collected; tissue repertoires likely differ. About 5% was the fraction of naive CD4 clonotypes found shared across a handful of donors.

This sequence originates from a man between 18 and 29 years old in good health. The sequencing input was memory CD8+ T cells sorted from blood. Subset reported: CD45RO+ cells pooled with CCR7-negative TemRA cells. The V gene is TRBV10-2, the J gene TRBJ2-7, with 7 bases identical to TRBD1. In DNA, the CDR3 is TGCGCCAGCAGTGAGCCCCCGGGACAGTCCTACGAGCAGTACTTC. Translation gives CASSEPPGQSYEQYF.